This is a list of T cell receptor beta chains from one sample in a study of identical twins. TCRdb re-called the 5' RACE reads with MiXCR, one entry per CDR3 protein. The sample contains approximately 140,000 distinct CDR3 sequences, roughly 3.2% of which appear only once. The sequenced sample consisted of memory T cells sorted from blood. Receptors originate from a man between 18 and 29 years old in good health. Both conserved end residues are part of each CDR3. The D gene is left open where the match is weak. Part of the rows lack a size; the others show once, few, many or a class for expanded clones.

>TRBD1|few|TRBV3-1|TRBJ2-6
CASSQDRQGYAGANVLTF
TGTGCCAGCAGCCAAGATCGACAGGGTTACGCTGGGGCCAACGTCCTGACTTTC
>.|many|TRBV6-1|TRBJ2-5
CASRARGAVQETQYF
TGTGCCAGCAGGGCGCGGGGTGCGGTCCAAGAGACCCAGTACTTC
>.|many|TRBV12-3/TRBV12-4|TRBJ1-1
CASSFARGNTEAFF
TGTGCCAGCAGTTTTGCTCGGGGAAATACTGAAGCTTTCTTT
>.|few|TRBV11-3|TRBJ2-2
CASSLIIEWGGTGELFF
TGTGCCAGCAGTTTAATCATCGAGTGGGGAGGCACCGGGGAGCTGTTTTTT
>TRBD2|many|TRBV7-9|TRBJ2-3
CASSKLAGESPTDTQYF
TGTGCCAGCAGCAAGCTAGCGGGAGAGAGTCCCACAGATACGCAGTATTTT
>TRBD1|many|TRBV6-5|TRBJ1-6
CASSLLGQGYNSPLHF
TGTGCCAGCAGTCTACTCGGACAGGGCTATAATTCACCCCTCCACTTT
>.|many|TRBV5-1|TRBJ2-5
CASRTGSGGLSQETQYF
TGCGCCAGCAGAACCGGGTCGGGTGGACTATCACAAGAGACCCAGTACTTC
>TRBD2|many|TRBV6-1|TRBJ2-1
CASRRTSGSTLKSYNEQFF
TGTGCCAGCAGGAGGACTAGCGGGAGTACCCTAAAGTCCTACAATGAGCAGTTCTTC
>.|.|TRBV3-1|TRBJ1-1
CASSPSVPGNTEAFF
TGTGCCAGCAGCCCGAGCGTCCCGGGGAACACTGAAGCTTTCTTT
>TRBD2|many|TRBV6-1|TRBJ2-3
CASREAGVDTQYF
TGTGCCAGCAGAGAAGCGGGGGTAGATACGCAGTATTTT
>TRBD1|many|TRBV15|TRBJ2-5
CATSRQGAWETQYF
TGTGCCACCAGCAGACAGGGGGCTTGGGAGACCCAGTACTTC
>TRBD2|many|TRBV6-1|TRBJ2-3
CASSHGTSRLTDTQYF
TGTGCCAGCAGTCATGGGACTAGTAGGCTCACAGATACGCAGTATTTT
>TRBD2|many|TRBV4-1|TRBJ2-1
CASSQLGTSGRGEQFF
TGCGCCAGCAGCCAACTCGGGACTAGCGGGAGGGGTGAGCAGTTCTTC
>.|many|TRBV9|TRBJ1-5
CASSVGGRNQPQHF
TGTGCCAGCAGCGTAGGGGGGCGGAATCAGCCCCAGCATTTT
>TRBD2|many|TRBV4-2|TRBJ2-1
CASSPEGGVAGAPNEQFF
TGTGCCAGCAGCCCCGAGGGGGGAGTAGCGGGAGCCCCCAATGAGCAGTTCTTC
>.|many|TRBV3-1|TRBJ1-1
CASSGKQQNTEAFF
TGTGCCAGCAGCGGTAAACAGCAGAACACTGAAGCTTTCTTT
>TRBD2|many|TRBV6-1|TRBJ2-5
CASTRLAGGLITYQETQYF
TGTGCCAGCACTCGTCTAGCGGGAGGCCTGATTACGTACCAAGAGACCCAGTACTTC
>.|many|TRBV4-1|TRBJ1-6
CASSDRTPSPLHF
TGCGCCAGCAGCGACCGGACTCCTTCACCCCTCCACTTT
>.|many|TRBV12-3/TRBV12-4|TRBJ2-7
CASRDTYEQYF
TGTGCCAGCAGGGACACCTACGAGCAGTACTTC
>.|many|TRBV9|TRBJ1-3
CASSAETPGRISGNTIYF
TGTGCCAGCAGCGCGGAAACACCGGGACGGATCTCTGGAAACACCATATATTTT
>.|many|TRBV28|TRBJ2-3
CASSFRNYKRAPDTQYF
TGTGCCAGCAGTTTCCGTAACTACAAACGAGCACCAGATACGCAGTATTTT
>.|many|TRBV6-5|TRBJ1-1
CASSYVGGNTEAFF
TGTGCCAGCAGTTACGTGGGGGGGAACACTGAAGCTTTCTTT
>.|.|TRBV28|TRBJ2-3
CASSPVWGTDTQYF
TGTGCCAGCAGTCCCGTCTGGGGCACAGATACGCAGTATTTT
>TRBD2|few|TRBV4-1|TRBJ2-1
CASSQEKASGRNEQFF
TGCGCCAGCAGCCAAGAGAAGGCTAGCGGGAGAAATGAGCAGTTCTTC
>.|many|TRBV14|TRBJ2-1
CASSQLRGRENEQFF
TGTGCCAGCAGCCAACTCAGGGGACGAGAAAATGAGCAGTTCTTC
>.|many|TRBV11-2|TRBJ2-1
CASSLDWEAAEQFF
TGTGCCAGCAGCTTAGACTGGGAAGCGGCTGAGCAGTTCTTC
>TRBD2|many|TRBV7-8|TRBJ2-3
CASSFGGLVDTQYF
TGTGCCAGCAGCTTCGGGGGGTTGGTAGATACGCAGTATTTT
>.|many|TRBV7-8|TRBJ2-2
CASSSPLERELFF
TGTGCCAGCAGCTCGCCCCTAGAACGGGAGCTGTTTTTT
>.|many|TRBV18|TRBJ2-5
CASSPPTVRETQYF
TGTGCCAGCTCACCACCGACAGTTCGGGAGACCCAGTACTTC
>.|many|TRBV20-1|TRBJ2-3
CSAPTSTDTQYF
TGCAGTGCTCCAACTAGCACAGATACGCAGTATTTT
>.|.|TRBV5-4|TRBJ2-7
CASSTLGSSYEQYF
TGTGCCAGCAGTACCTTAGGCTCGTCCTACGAGCAGTACTTC
>TRBD1|many|TRBV18|TRBJ1-2
CASSPLTGVASYGYTF
TGTGCCAGCTCACCCCTTACAGGGGTTGCCTCCTATGGCTACACCTTC
>.|many|TRBV12-3/TRBV12-4|TRBJ1-2
CASSLRHLGRPKRGYTF
TGTGCCAGCAGTCTTCGCCACCTGGGACGTCCAAAGCGGGGCTACACCTTC
>TRBD2|.|TRBV29-1|TRBJ2-1
CSARLAGDYNEQFF
TGCAGCGCCCGACTAGCGGGAGATTACAATGAGCAGTTCTTC
>.|many|TRBV9|TRBJ2-1
CASSPQRWGDNEQFF
TGTGCCAGCAGCCCCCAGAGGTGGGGAGACAATGAGCAGTTCTTC
>.|many|TRBV5-5|TRBJ2-3
CASHRADTQYF
TGTGCCAGCCACCGAGCAGATACGCAGTATTTT
>.|few|TRBV18|TRBJ1-1
CASSWVNTEAFF
TGTGCCAGCTCTTGGGTGAACACTGAAGCTTTCTTT
>.|many|TRBV5-1|TRBJ2-7
CASSPEDYEQYF
TGCGCCAGCAGCCCGGAGGACTACGAGCAGTACTTC
>.|many|TRBV29-1|TRBJ2-1
CSAGASNEQFF
TGCAGCGCTGGGGCTTCCAATGAGCAGTTCTTC